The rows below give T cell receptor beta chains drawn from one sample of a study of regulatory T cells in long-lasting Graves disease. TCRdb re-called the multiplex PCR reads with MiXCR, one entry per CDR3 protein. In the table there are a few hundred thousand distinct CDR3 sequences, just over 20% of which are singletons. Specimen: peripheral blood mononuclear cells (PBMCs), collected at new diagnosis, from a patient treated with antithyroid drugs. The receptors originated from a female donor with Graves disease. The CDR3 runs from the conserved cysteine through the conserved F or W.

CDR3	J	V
CASSLDGTGPINEQFF	TRBJ2-1	TRBV18
CAISESGGAQPQHF	TRBJ1-5	TRBV10-3
CSARGDRVTGELFF	TRBJ2-2	TRBV20-1
CASSSPLAGDNEQFF	TRBJ2-1	TRBV5-1
CASRPGGGEAFF	TRBJ1-1	TRBV27
CASSYMAGGPETQYF	TRBJ2-5	TRBV5-1
CASSQESRAVGQTQYF	NA	TRBV14
CASSPRQGTDYGYTF	TRBJ1-2	TRBV18
CATSKDSNYGYTF	TRBJ1-2	TRBV15
CASSPSIFGDARAEQFF	TRBJ2-1	TRBV5-1
CASSHPFGNEQFF	TRBJ2-1	TRBV7-2
CASSQDPDQPQHF	TRBJ1-5	TRBV7-2
CASSLSKGRKNQPQHF	TRBJ1-5	TRBV28
CASSAGWDTEAFF	TRBJ1-1	TRBV10-1
CASSFPPGTSGTYEQYF	TRBJ2-7	TRBV28